This is a list of T cell receptor beta chains from one sample in a study of cytomegalovirus exposure and HLA in healthy donors. Produced via immunoSEQ multiplex PCR; TCRdb's table is partial and in-frame only. The repertoire includes 170,000 or so clones, around 78% of them detected once, and around 13% sits in the top ten. Sequencing used PBMCs. The source is a woman between 45 and 65 years old in good health and CMV-seropositive. The CDR3 runs from the conserved cysteine through the conserved F or W. D genes are given only for firm matches. A row's size may be missing; if present it is once, few, many or a size class.

D	size	J	V	DNA	CDR3
-	-	TRBJ2-3	TRBV7-3	TGTGCCAGCAGCCCCTCGGGACTGGTCACAGATACGCAGTATTTT	CASSPSGLVTDTQYF
TRBD1	-	TRBJ2-5	TRBV7-6	TGTGCCAGCAGCCCTACCTCCGGGACAGGGCTCCTGTACTTC	CASSPTSGTGLLYF
-	-	TRBJ1-1	TRBV15	TGTGCCACCAGCACCCGGAGGGTCGGGAACACTGAAGCTTTCTTT	CATSTRRVGNTEAFF
TRBD1	few	TRBJ2-5	TRBV15	TGTGCCACCTCGGGACAGGGGAAGACCCAGTACTTC	CATSGQGKTQYF
TRBD2	few	TRBJ2-3	TRBV7-9	TGTGCCAGCAGCTTAGCGGGGACTAGCGGGGGGTACACAGATACGCAGTATTTT	CASSLAGTSGGYTDTQYF
TRBD1	-	TRBJ1-2	TRBV19	TGTGCCAGTGGATGGACAGGATCCTATGGCTACACCTTC	CASGWTGSYGYTF
-	-	TRBJ1-1	TRBV7-3	TGTGCCAGCAGCTTAAATCCCAGGGACACTGAAGCTTTCTTT	CASSLNPRDTEAFF
-	-	TRBJ1-4	TRBV2	TGTGCCAGCAGTGACAGTCAGTTTACGGGGGAAAAACTGTTTTTT	CASSDSQFTGEKLFF
TRBD1	-	TRBJ1-1	TRBV30	TGTGCCTGGGCGGGACAGAAGGGCACTGAAGCTTTCTTT	CAWAGQKGTEAFF
TRBD1	-	TRBJ2-7	TRBV27	TGTGCCAGTGGTGAGACAGGGGCCCCAAAGGGGCAGTACTTC	CASGETGAPKGQYF
TRBD1	-	TRBJ1-1	TRBV27	TGTGCCAGCAGTTCAAGGGCCGGGACAGTGAACACTGAAGCTTTCTTT	CASSSRAGTVNTEAFF
TRBD2	once	TRBJ2-2	TRBV9	TGTGCCAGCAGCGTCGGACTAGGGAGGGCCGGGGAGCTGTTTTTT	CASSVGLGRAGELFF
-	few	TRBJ2-3	TRBV6-5	TGTGCCAGCAGTTACGGGACTCTCACAGATACGCAGTATTTT	CASSYGTLTDTQYF
TRBD1	-	TRBJ2-2	TRBV28	TGTGCCAGCAGTTCCTGGACAGGCCTGGCCGGGGAGCTGTTTTTT	CASSSWTGLAGELFF
-	-	TRBJ2-5	TRBV29-1	TGCAGCGTGCTACCCAGGGTGTATGAGACCCAGTACTTC	CSVLPRVYETQYF
-	-	TRBJ2-5	TRBV7-3	TGTGCCAGCAGCTTAGGGCAGGCGGGGGAGACCCAGTACTTC	CASSLGQAGETQYF
TRBD1	-	TRBJ2-7	TRBV9	TGTGCCAGCAGCGTAGGGATGACAGGGGTAGGGGAGCAGTACTTC	CASSVGMTGVGEQYF
-	-	TRBJ2-7	TRBV5-1	TGCGCCAGCAGCTTGGCCCTGGGCCCCTACGAGCAGTACTTC	CASSLALGPYEQYF
-	few	TRBJ2-7	TRBV5-4	TGTGCCAGCAGCCCTACAGGTGTCTACGAGCAGTACTTC	CASSPTGVYEQYF
-	-	TRBJ2-2	TRBV25-1	TGTGCCAGCAGGAAGACGGGAGTTGACTCCGGGGAGCTGTTTTTT	CASRKTGVDSGELFF
-	-	TRBJ2-7	TRBV10-3	TGTGCCATCAGCCCCGCTGGGCAGACCTACGAGCAGTACTTC	CAISPAGQTYEQYF
-	-	TRBJ2-7	TRBV6-1	TGTGCCAGCAGGTCGGGTTGGGCGCAGGGCGAGCAGTACTTC	CASRSGWAQGEQYF
TRBD1	-	TRBJ1-4	TRBV18	TGTGCCTCCTCCGGGGACAGGGGAGGTGAAAAACTGTTTTTT	CASSGDRGGEKLFF
TRBD2	few	TRBJ2-5	TRBV5-1	TGCGCCAGCAGCTTGGATTCGGTGCGGGGGGGCCGAGAGACCCAGTACTTC	CASSLDSVRGGRETQYF
TRBD2	-	TRBJ2-2	TRBV27	TGTGCCAGCAGATTAGCGGGGGCACTTAACACCGGGGAGCTGTTTTTT	CASRLAGALNTGELFF
TRBD2	-	TRBJ2-7	TRBV27	TGTGCCAGCCGGGAGGGACTAGCGGGATCCGACTCCTACGAGCAGTACTTC	CASREGLAGSDSYEQYF
-	-	TRBJ2-5	TRBV12-5	TGTGCTAGTGGTCCACTTAGGGTTCAGGGAGAGACCCAGTACTTC	CASGPLRVQGETQYF
TRBD1	-	TRBJ1-6	TRBV11-3	TGTGCCAGCAGCTTTGGGCTTGGACAGGGGAGGTATAATTCACCCCTCCACTTT	CASSFGLGQGRYNSPLHF
-	once	TRBJ1-1	TRBV11-3	TGTGCCAGCAGCCCCCGGGGAGGGGAAGCTTTCTTT	CASSPRGGEAFF
TRBD1	few	TRBJ2-5	TRBV7-9	TGTGCCAGCAGCTTGAAGGGGGCGACACAAGAGACCCAGTACTTC	CASSLKGATQETQYF
-	-	TRBJ1-5	TRBV9	TGTGCCAGCAGCGTAGGGACGGGGAACCATCAGCCCCAGCATTTT	CASSVGTGNHQPQHF
TRBD1	-	TRBJ1-1	TRBV27	TGTGCCAGCAGTTTCCTCGACAGGGGAGGCACTGAAGCTTTCTTT	CASSFLDRGGTEAFF
-	-	TRBJ1-5	TRBV2	TGTGCCAGCAGTGAAGGGCGCAATCAGCCCCAGCATTTT	CASSEGRNQPQHF
TRBD1	-	TRBJ1-6	TRBV7-8	TGTGCCAGCAGGCCCGGGACAGACAATTCACCCCTCCACTTT	CASRPGTDNSPLHF
-	-	TRBJ1-1	TRBV2	TGTGCCAGCACAGGGGCCACTGAAGCTTTCTTT	CASTGATEAFF
TRBD1	-	TRBJ2-3	TRBV27	TGTGCCAGCAGTTTAGTAGTAGGGGGCGCGGATACGCAGTATTTT	CASSLVVGGADTQYF
-	-	TRBJ1-1	TRBV7-6	TGTGCCAGCAGCTTAGGTGGAGGGGATTTGATGAACACTGAAGCTTTCTTT	CASSLGGGDLMNTEAFF
-	few	TRBJ2-7	TRBV10-1	TGCGCCAGCAGTGAGTTGAAGGGGGACTACGAGCAGTACTTC	CASSELKGDYEQYF
-	-	TRBJ2-3	TRBV5-4	TGTGCCAGCAGCTTAGGGAGCGGTTCAAGCACAGATACGCAGTATTTT	CASSLGSGSSTDTQYF
-	once	TRBJ1-2	TRBV6-5	TGTGCCAGCAGTACGACAGGTTTTATGAGCTACACCTTC	CASSTTGFMSYTF
TRBD2	-	TRBJ2-7	TRBV2	TGTGCCAGCAGTCTAGCTTCTAGCGGGGGGAGTGAGCAGTACTTC	CASSLASSGGSEQYF